The 21 T cell receptor beta chains listed next were all sequenced from one sample in a study of shared clonotypes between healthy human individuals. Data came from immunoSEQ multiplex PCR; TCRdb stores just in-frame clones and leaves some out. In the table there are about 1 million clones, approximately 70% of which are singletons. The sample consisted of memory CD4+ T cells sorted from blood. The subset: CD45RA-negative fraction. All receptors derive from a man between 18 and 35 years old in good health.

The CDR3 region has the DNA TGTGCCAGCAGCTTAATAGGAGTTCGGGAAAAACTGTTTTTT. Its protein is CASSLIGVREKLFF. The chain couples TRBV7-9 to TRBJ1-4, with D unclear. The V gene lost 2 bases and the J gene lost 8 bases, with 12 bases spanning the gap. Germline V gene data show CDR1 as SEHNR and CDR2 as FQNEAQ (reference sequence). CDR3 length equals 14 residues.

The chain couples TRBV10-3 to TRBJ2-2, with D uncertain. Germline assignment: CDR1 ENHRY and CDR2 SYGVKD. V shed 8 bases and J shed 1 base, with 8 bases lying between them. The CDR3 loop spans 13 amino acids. The CDR3 DNA sequence: TGTGCCATCCTCCAGGTGAACACCGGGGAGCTGTTTTTT. This translates into CAILQVNTGELFF.

V gene TRBV28 combines with J gene TRBJ1-2; 9 nucleotides line up with TRBD1. The V and J ends lost 6 bases and 6 bases, in that order; junction bases with no gene match: 11. CDR1 is MDHEN, CDR2 SYDVKM, per germline. The CDR3 sequence is 15 residues long. The CDR3 DNA reads as TGTGCCAGCAGAGGCCGGGGACAGGGTTTAAATGGCTACACCTTC. Amino acid sequence: CASRGRGQGLNGYTF.

This chain uses TRBV5-4 with TRBJ2-6; D perhaps matches TRBD2 (6 bases). Trimming removed 4 bases from V and 4 bases from J, with 18 bases in between. CDR1 and CDR2 from the germline V gene are SGHNT and YYREEE (reference sequence). The CDR3 spans 17 residues. The CDR3 DNA sequence: TGTGCCAGCAGCCCCCGACTAGGGACCCCCGGGGCCAACGTCCTGACTTTC. Translating gives CASSPRLGTPGANVLTF. The entire variable domain, with the rest obtained from reference TRBV5-4 and TRBJ2-6, is as follows: ETGVTQSPTHLIKTRGQQVTLRCSSQSGHNTVSWYQQALGQGPQFIFQYYREEENGRGNFPPRFSGLQFPNYSSELNVNALELDDSALYLCASSPRLGTPGANVLTFGAGSRLTVL.

The rearrangement links TRBV4-2 to TRBJ1-4, with D unclear. The V gene lost 0 bases and the J gene lost 6 bases, with 11 bases spanning the gap. Germline V gives CDR1 LGHNA, CDR2 YNFKEQ. The CDR3 totals 15 residues. CDR3 in amino acids: CASSQDRGSYEKLFF. CDR3 nucleotide sequence: TGTGCCAGCAGCCAAGACCGGGGTTCATATGAAAAACTGTTTTTT.

This chain uses TRBV30 with TRBJ2-1; 12 bases fit TRBD1. The CDR3 spans 18 residues. Per the germline V gene, CDR1 is GTSNPN and CDR2 is SVGIG (reference sequence). The V segment lost 4 bases and the J segment 0 bases; nucleotides outside the gene matches: 10. The CDR3 DNA sequence: TGTGCCTGGACCGGGACAGGGGGCCTCATAAGCTCCTACAATGAGCAGTTCTTC. Translation gives CAWTGTGGLISSYNEQFF.

This rearrangement joins TRBV30 to TRBJ2-3; 9 positions match TRBD2. V was clipped by 3 bases and J by 5 bases; unmatched bases: 9. This CDR3 spans 15 amino acids. In germline, CDR1 is GTSNPN, CDR2 SVGIG (reference sequence). CDR3 in DNA: TGTGCCTGGAGCGCCTTGGCGGGGGGGCAAGATACGCAGTATTTT. Its protein is CAWSALAGGQDTQYF.

This chain uses TRBV28 with TRBJ1-6; the D gene is possibly TRBD1 (6 bases). The CDR3 consists of 15 residues. Trimming left V 6 bases short and J 5 bases short, with 14 bases between. Germline CDR1 and CDR2: MDHEN and SYDVKM. CDR3 sequence: CASREGGRNNSPLHF. CDR3 coding DNA: TGTGCCAGCAGAGAGGGGGGGCGGAATAATTCACCCCTCCACTTT.

The chain has TRBV27 and TRBJ1-1, with TRBD1 identical over 9 bases. Losses at the gene ends were 3 bases for V and 3 bases for J; bases not matched to a gene: 8. Germline V gene data show CDR1 as MNHEY and CDR2 as SMNVEV (reference sequence). CDR3 length: 16 residues. CDR3 sequence: CASSLYRGLIDTEAFF. DNA for the CDR3: TGTGCCAGCAGTTTGTACAGGGGGCTTATTGACACTGAAGCTTTCTTT.

The chain has TRBV5-8 and TRBJ1-5; D is possibly TRBD1 (6 bases). The germline CDR1 and CDR2 sequences are SGHTS and YDEGEE. This CDR3 has 14 amino acids. Trimming stripped 0 bases from V and 7 bases from J, with 11 bases between. The CDR3 bases are TGTGCCAGCAGCTTGGTTGGGGGCGCACAGCCCCAGCATTTT. It specifies CASSLVGGAQPQHF.

This chain links TRBV5-4 with TRBJ1-4; D remains ambiguous. Germline V gives CDR1 SGHNT, CDR2 YYREEE (reference sequence). The length of the CDR3 is 13 residues. V gave up 4 bases and J gave up 0 bases, with 4 bases separating them. The CDR3 here is CASSTPTNEKLFF. CDR3 nucleotides: TGTGCCAGCAGCACCCCAACTAATGAAAAACTGTTTTTT.

This clone appeared once. This sample also contains other DNA sequences that code for the same CDR3. The V gene is TRBV4-3, the J gene TRBJ2-7; D is unresolved. The germline V gene encodes CDR1 LGHNA and CDR2 YSLEER. CDR3 length: 13 residues. V lost 1 base to trimming and J lost 0 bases, with 4 bases between them. As DNA, the CDR3 is TGCGCCAGCAGCCAAGTCCTCTCCTACGAGCAGTACTTC. Protein sequence: CASSQVLSYEQYF.

The chain links TRBV7-2 to TRBJ2-2; 11 bases match TRBD2. Losses at the gene ends were 6 bases for V and 5 bases for J; bases not matched to a gene: 8. Germline loops: CDR1 SGHTA, CDR2 FQGNSA. The CDR3 has 16 amino acids. The CDR3 DNA is TGTGCCAGCAGGATTAGCGGGGGGGCCGTGACCGGGGAGCTGTTTTTT. Residues: CASRISGGAVTGELFF.

The chain employs TRBV19 and TRBJ1-2, with 7 bases fitting TRBD1. Germline V gene data show CDR1 as LNHDA and CDR2 as SQIVND (reference sequence). V lost 3 bases, J lost 1 base, and 8 bases stayed unmatched. The CDR3 is made up of 16 amino acids. The CDR3, as DNA: TGTGCCAGTAGTATTCTAATTGGGACAGTTAACTATGGCTACACCTTC. Residues: CASSILIGTVNYGYTF.

This chain joins TRBV10-1 and TRBJ2-7, with D unresolved. Trimming took 4 bases from V and 5 from J, leaving 12 bases between them. Germline V gene data show CDR1 as WNHNN and CDR2 as SYGVQD (reference sequence). CDR3 length: 13 amino acids. CDR3 nucleotide sequence: TGCGCCAGCAGTGTTAATCCGGGCAACGAGCAGTACTTC. Translation gives CASSVNPGNEQYF.

This clone was seen a few times. The same CDR3 arises from other DNA sequences in this sample as well. The genes are TRBV19 and TRBJ1-1, with no clear D. The CDR3 covers 14 residues. V dropped 4 bases and J dropped 1 base, with 10 bases sitting between them. Germline V lookup: CDR1 LNHDA, CDR2 SQIVND (reference sequence). The CDR3 reads CASSRRQGNTEAFF. The DNA of the CDR3 is TGTGCCAGTAGTAGAAGACAAGGGAACACTGAAGCTTTCTTT.

This clone was observed a single time. V and J are TRBV6-4 and TRBJ1-1, with D possibly matching TRBD1 (5 bases). Trimming shortened V by 2 bases and J by 4 bases, and 11 bases separated the two germline ends. CDR3 length: 14 amino acids. The germline V gene encodes CDR1 MRHNA and CDR2 SNTAGT. Here the CDR3 reads CASSDGTGSTEAFF. The CDR3 region has the DNA TGTGCCAGCAGTGACGGAACAGGCTCCACTGAAGCTTTCTTT.

Note on this clone: Other DNA sequences in this specimen translate into the identical CDR3. The rearrangement joins TRBV7-8 to TRBJ2-5; D not resolved. The germline CDR1 and CDR2 sequences are SGHVS and FQNEAQ. CDR3 length equals 14 residues. The V gene lost 0 bases and the J gene lost 1 base, with 6 bases spanning the gap. The CDR3 here is CASSLAGLQETQYF. In DNA form, the CDR3 reads TGTGCCAGCAGCTTAGCGGGCCTCCAAGAGACCCAGTACTTC.

The chain couples TRBV6-1 to TRBJ2-1, with a weak D call TRBD1 (6 bases). The V end was cut by 6 bases, the J end by 1 base, with 10 bases between. The CDR3 is made up of 14 amino acids. Germline CDR1 reads MNHNS; CDR2 reads SASEGT. CDR3: CASSGRGSYNEQFF. DNA of the CDR3: TGTGCCAGCAGCGGCAGGGGTTCCTACAATGAGCAGTTCTTC.

The gene calls are TRBV4-1 and TRBJ2-4; weak D call: TRBD1 (6 bases). This CDR3 comprises 13 residues. V dropped 3 bases and J dropped 6 bases, with 9 bases sitting between them. The germline V gene has CDR1 MGHRA and CDR2 YSYEKL. The DNA for the CDR3 is TGCGCCAGCAGCCATCCGGACAGAAACATTCAGTACTTC. As protein: CASSHPDRNIQYF.

As concerns this clone: In the same sample, other DNA sequences code for this CDR3. The chain joins TRBV6-5 to TRBJ1-3, with a possible D match to TRBD1 (6 bases). The CDR3 consists of 15 residues. Trimming cost V 0 bases and J 4 bases, with 10 bases left between them. Germline assignment: CDR1 MNHEY and CDR2 SVGAGI. CDR3 DNA sequence: TGTGCCAGCAGTTACTCAACGGGGGCCGGAAACACCATATATTTT. This sequence encodes CASSYSTGAGNTIYF.